The rows below give T cell receptor beta chains drawn from one sample of a study of T cell repertoires in cytomegalovirus infection. MiXCR, run by TCRdb on the reads, gives a single entry per CDR3 protein. The top ten hold about an eighth of the sample, which has 650,000 to 900,000 distinct CDR3 sequences, 29% seen once. Their antigen targets remain unknown. Sequenced here: cultured CD8+ T cells from PBMCs, sampled from culture after CMV antigen stimulation. The source of these receptors is a human donor in good health (CMV status not recorded). Some clones in this sample may be carry-over from other donors' samples. CDR3s include the opening cysteine and the closing phenylalanine or tryptophan. The D gene is left open where the match is weak. Not every row has a clone size; where given, it reads once, few, many or a size class.

clone_size	v_call	j_call	d_call	cdr3_nt	cdr3_aa
-	TRBV12-3/TRBV12-4	TRBJ2-7	-	TGTGCCAGCAGCCCAACCCACCTATCCTACGAGCAGTACTTC	CASSPTHLSYEQYF
many	TRBV2	TRBJ1-4	-	TGTGCCAGCAGTCACACCTCGACAGGCACCGGGGGGGAACTGTTTTTT	CASSHTSTGTGGELFF
few	TRBV20-1	TRBJ1-2	TRBD1	TGCAGTGCTAGAGGCCTACAGGGGTCGGAGCTCTATGGCTACACCTTC	CSARGLQGSELYGYTF
-	TRBV5-4	TRBJ1-3	-	TGTGCCAGCAGCGATTTGCCTGGAAACACCATATATTTT	CASSDLPGNTIYF
-	TRBV29-1	TRBJ1-3	-	TGCAGCGTTGGGCAAAGACAGGCCGGGGAAACCTCTGGAAACACCATATATTTT	CSVGQRQAGETSGNTIYF
many	TRBV7-8	TRBJ1-2	-	TGTGCCAGCAGCTTAGAAGGAGTTATTTCCTATGGCTACACCTTC	CASSLEGVISYGYTF
few	TRBV9	TRBJ2-1	-	TGTGCCAGCAGCGTAGTAGGGACACAGTACAATGAGCAGTTCTTC	CASSVVGTQYNEQFF
many	TRBV7-2	TRBJ2-3	TRBD2	TGTGCCACTCAGGCCTCGGGGCGGGGGGCTAGCACAGATACGCAGTATTTT	CATQASGRGASTDTQYF
-	TRBV12-5	TRBJ2-6	-	TGTGCTAGTGGTTTTCCGGGGGCAGGGGCCAACGTCCTGACTTTC	CASGFPGAGANVLTF
once	TRBV9	TRBJ2-1	-	TGTGCCAGCAGCGTAGCTAACTCCTACAATGAGCAGTTCTTC	CASSVANSYNEQFF
once	TRBV5-4	TRBJ2-7	-	TGTGCCAGCAGCTTGTTCGGAGGACCCTACGAGCAGTACTTC	CASSLFGGPYEQYF
few	TRBV19	TRBJ1-1	-	TGTGCCAGTAGTATAGATCGGTACACTGAAGCTTTCTTT	CASSIDRYTEAFF
few	TRBV12-3/TRBV12-4	TRBJ2-1	TRBD2	TGTGCCAGCAGCCAAGCGGGGGGGATCGATGAGCAGTTCTTC	CASSQAGGIDEQFF
few	TRBV27	TRBJ2-1	-	TGTGCCAGCAGTTTCGGGGTAGGGATCAATGAGCAGTTCTTC	CASSFGVGINEQFF
-	TRBV7-6	TRBJ1-3	-	TGTGCCAGCAGCGCGAATGGAAACACCATATATTTT	CASSANGNTIYF
few	TRBV4-2	TRBJ2-1	TRBD2	TGTGCCAGCAGCCTTCGGACTAGCGGGGGGGCTTCCGAGCAGTTCTTC	CASSLRTSGGASEQFF
few	TRBV11-2	TRBJ2-5	-	TGTGCCAGCGGCCTGGTGCGTGAGGGGCAGTGGACCCAGTACTTC	CASGLVREGQWTQYF